This TCR beta chain was sequenced for a study of shared clonotypes between healthy human individuals. J was trimmed by 6 bases and V by 0 bases; bases with no gene match: 15. The CDR3 consists of 18 residues. CDR1 SGDLS and CDR2 YYNGEE come from the germline V gene. Concerning this clone itself: Its antigen is unknown.

Study-level points and caveats: Only blood was sampled; tissue repertoires likely differ.

The table came from immunoSEQ multiplex PCR; TCRdb's copy has only in-frame clones and leaves some out. The repertoire holds about 96,000 clones, with approximately 51% as singletons. The specimen sequenced was PBMCs. This sequence originates from a woman aged 40 to 50 in good health. Some clones in this sample may be carry-over from other donors' samples. The chain is built from TRBV9 and TRBJ2-3; TRBD2 matches at 8 bases. DNA for the CDR3: TGTGCCAGCAGCGTAGCTCTATGGGGAGCGGGGGAATTGGATACGCAGTATTTT. Translated: CASSVALWGAGELDTQYF.